This TCR beta chain was recovered during a study of cytomegalovirus exposure and HLA in healthy donors. The CDR3 is made up of 16 amino acids. The germline gives CDR1 SGDLS, CDR2 YYNGEE. The V and J ends lost 6 bases and 0 bases respectively, with 18 bases between them. PCR was performed using 60 Vbeta and 13 Jbeta primers. Profiled with immunoSEQ multiplex PCR; TCRdb holds only in-frame clones, not every one. The sample yields some 220,000 clones, 78% seen once. The gene calls are TRBV9 and TRBJ1-2, with D perhaps TRBD1 (5 bases). The origin of this receptor is a boy aged 5 to 17 in good health and CMV-seronegative. The sample comprised PBMCs. The CDR3 is CASTPWGGLANYGYTF. In DNA form, the CDR3 reads TGTGCCAGCACCCCATGGGGGGGTCTAGCTAACTATGGCTACACCTTC.